The source of this TCR beta chain is a study of cytomegalovirus exposure and HLA in healthy donors. In the case of this clone: One end of the junction fails to match germline, which may point to a read error.

The primer mix had 60 Vbeta and 13 Jbeta primers. TCRdb keeps only in-frame clones here, not all; method: immunoSEQ multiplex PCR. The data contain about 230,000 clones, approximately 84% of them singletons. The CDR3 loop spans 14 amino acids. The V gene's germline CDR1 is MNHEY and CDR2 SVGAGI. The sequence was collected from a middle-aged woman in good health and CMV-seronegative. Sequenced material: PBMCs. The chain employs TRBV6-5 and TRBJ1-1, with 9 bases that match TRBD1. For the CDR3, the DNA is TGTGCCAGCAGTGACTCACAGGGGGCCACTGAAGCTTTCTTT. Encoded protein: CASSDSQGATEAFF.